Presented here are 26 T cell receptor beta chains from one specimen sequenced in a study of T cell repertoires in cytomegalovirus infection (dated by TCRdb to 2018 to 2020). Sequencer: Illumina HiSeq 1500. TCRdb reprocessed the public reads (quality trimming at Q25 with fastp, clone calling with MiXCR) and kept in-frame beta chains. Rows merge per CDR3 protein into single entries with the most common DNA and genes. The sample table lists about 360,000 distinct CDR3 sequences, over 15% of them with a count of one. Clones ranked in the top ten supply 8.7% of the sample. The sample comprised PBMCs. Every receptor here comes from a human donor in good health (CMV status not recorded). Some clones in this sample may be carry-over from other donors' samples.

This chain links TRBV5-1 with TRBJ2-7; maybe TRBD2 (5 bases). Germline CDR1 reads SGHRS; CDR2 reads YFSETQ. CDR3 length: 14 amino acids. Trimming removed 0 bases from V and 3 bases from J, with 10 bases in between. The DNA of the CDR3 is TGCGCCAGCAGCTTGGCGGGGAACGGCTACGAGCAGTACTTC. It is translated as CASSLAGNGYEQYF.

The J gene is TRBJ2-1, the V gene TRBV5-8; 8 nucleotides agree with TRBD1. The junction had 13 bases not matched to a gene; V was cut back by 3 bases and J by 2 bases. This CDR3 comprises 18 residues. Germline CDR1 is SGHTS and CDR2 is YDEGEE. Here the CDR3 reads CASSSILTGTGTYNEQFF. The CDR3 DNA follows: TGTGCCAGCAGCTCCATTCTTACCGGGACAGGAACCTACAATGAGCAGTTCTTC. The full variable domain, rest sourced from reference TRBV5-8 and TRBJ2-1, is EAGVTQSPTHLIKTRGQQATLRCSPISGHTSVYWYQQALGLGLQFLLWYDEGEERNRGNFPPRFSGRQFPNYSSELNVNALELEDSALYLCASSSILTGTGTYNEQFFGPGTRLTVL.

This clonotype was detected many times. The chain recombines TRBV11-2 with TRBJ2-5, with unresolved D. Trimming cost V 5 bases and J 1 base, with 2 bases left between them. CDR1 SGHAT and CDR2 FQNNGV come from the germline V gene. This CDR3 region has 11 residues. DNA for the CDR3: TGTGCCAGCAGCCTCCAAGAGACCCAGTACTTC. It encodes CASSLQETQYF. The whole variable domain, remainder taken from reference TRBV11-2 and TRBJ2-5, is EAGVAQSPRYKIIEKRQSVAFWCNPISGHATLYWYQQILGQGPKLLIQFQNNGVVDDSQLPKDRFSAERLKGVDSTLKIQPAKLEDSAVYLCASSLQETQYFGPGTRLLVL.

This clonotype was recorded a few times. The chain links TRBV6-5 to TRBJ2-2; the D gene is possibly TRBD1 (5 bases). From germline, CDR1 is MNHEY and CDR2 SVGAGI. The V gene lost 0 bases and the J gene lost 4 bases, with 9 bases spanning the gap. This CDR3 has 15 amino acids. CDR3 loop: CASSYSGVGTGELFF. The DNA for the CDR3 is TGTGCCAGCAGTTACTCAGGGGTCGGCACCGGGGAGCTGTTTTTT.

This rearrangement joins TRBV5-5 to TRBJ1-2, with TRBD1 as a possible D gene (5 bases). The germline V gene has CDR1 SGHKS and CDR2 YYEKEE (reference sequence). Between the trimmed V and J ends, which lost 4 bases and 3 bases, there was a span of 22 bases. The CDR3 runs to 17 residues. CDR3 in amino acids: CASSRLGHLVSDYGYTF. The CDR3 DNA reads TGTGCCAGCAGCCGCCTAGGACACTTGGTCTCGGACTATGGCTACACCTTC. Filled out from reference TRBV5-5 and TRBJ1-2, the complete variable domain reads DAGVTQSPTHLIKTRGQQVTLRCSPISGHKSVSWYQQVLGQGPQFIFQYYEKEERGRGNFPDRFSARQFPNYSSELNVNALLLGDSALYLCASSRLGHLVSDYGYTFGSGTRLTVV.

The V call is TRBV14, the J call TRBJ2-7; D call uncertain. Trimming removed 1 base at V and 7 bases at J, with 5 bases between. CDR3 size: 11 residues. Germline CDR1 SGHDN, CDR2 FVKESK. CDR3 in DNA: TGTGCCAGCAGCCAAGCTCGGGAGCAGTACTTC. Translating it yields CASSQAREQYF.

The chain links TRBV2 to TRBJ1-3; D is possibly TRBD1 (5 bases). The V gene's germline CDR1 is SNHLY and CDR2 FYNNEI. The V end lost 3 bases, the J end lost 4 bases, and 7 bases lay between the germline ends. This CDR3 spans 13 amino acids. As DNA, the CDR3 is TGTGCCAGCAGTGATGGACACGGAAACACCATATATTTT. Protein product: CASSDGHGNTIYF. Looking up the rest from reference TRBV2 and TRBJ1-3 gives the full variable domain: EPEVTQTPSHQVTQMGQEVILRCVPISNHLYFYWYRQILGQKVEFLVSFYNNEISEKSEIFDDQFSVERPDGSNFTLKIRSTKLEDSAMYFCASSDGHGNTIYFGEGSWLTVV.

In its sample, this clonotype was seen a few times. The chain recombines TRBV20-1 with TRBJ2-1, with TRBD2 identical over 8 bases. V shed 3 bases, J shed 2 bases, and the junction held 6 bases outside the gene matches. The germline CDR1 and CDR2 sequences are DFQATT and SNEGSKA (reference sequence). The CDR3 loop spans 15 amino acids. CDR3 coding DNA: TGCAGTGCTAGTTTCGCGGGGGGTCCCTACAATGAGCAGTTCTTC. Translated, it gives CSASFAGGPYNEQFF.

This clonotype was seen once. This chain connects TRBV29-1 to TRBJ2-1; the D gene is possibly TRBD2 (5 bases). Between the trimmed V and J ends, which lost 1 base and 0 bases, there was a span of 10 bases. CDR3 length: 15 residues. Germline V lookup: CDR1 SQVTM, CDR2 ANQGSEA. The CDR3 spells CSVEGLAGSYNEQFF. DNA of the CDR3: TGCAGCGTTGAAGGGCTAGCTGGCTCCTACAATGAGCAGTTCTTC.

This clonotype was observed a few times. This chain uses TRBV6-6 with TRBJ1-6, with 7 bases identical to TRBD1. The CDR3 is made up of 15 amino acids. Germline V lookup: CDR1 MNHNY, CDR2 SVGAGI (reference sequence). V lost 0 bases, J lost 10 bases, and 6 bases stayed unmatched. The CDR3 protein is CASSYSRDRKSPLHF. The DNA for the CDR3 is TGTGCCAGCAGTTACTCCCGGGACAGAAAATCACCCCTCCACTTT.

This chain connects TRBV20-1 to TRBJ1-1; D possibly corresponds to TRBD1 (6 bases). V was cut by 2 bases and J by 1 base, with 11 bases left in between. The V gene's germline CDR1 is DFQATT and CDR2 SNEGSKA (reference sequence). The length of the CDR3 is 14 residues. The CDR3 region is CSARRWGQNTEAFF. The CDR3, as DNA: TGCAGTGCTAGACGATGGGGACAGAACACTGAAGCTTTCTTT.

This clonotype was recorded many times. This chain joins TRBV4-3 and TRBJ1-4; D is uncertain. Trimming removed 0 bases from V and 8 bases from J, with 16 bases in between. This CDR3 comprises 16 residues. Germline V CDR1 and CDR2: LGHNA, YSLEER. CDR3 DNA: TGCGCCAGCAGCCAAGATCTTGGCGGCGGTTGGGAAAAACTGTTTTTT. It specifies CASSQDLGGGWEKLFF.

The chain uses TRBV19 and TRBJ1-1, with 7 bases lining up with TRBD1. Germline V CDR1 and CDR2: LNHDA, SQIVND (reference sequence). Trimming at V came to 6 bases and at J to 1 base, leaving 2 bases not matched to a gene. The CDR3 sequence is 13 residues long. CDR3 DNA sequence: TGTGCCAGTAGGGGACAGCCGAACACTGAAGCTTTCTTT. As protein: CASRGQPNTEAFF.

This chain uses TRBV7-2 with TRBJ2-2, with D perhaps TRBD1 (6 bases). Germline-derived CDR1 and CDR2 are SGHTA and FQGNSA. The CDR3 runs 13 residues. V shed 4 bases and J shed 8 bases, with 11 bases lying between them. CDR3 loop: CASSWDTGGELFF. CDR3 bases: TGTGCCAGCAGCTGGGACACCGGGGGGGAGCTGTTTTTT.

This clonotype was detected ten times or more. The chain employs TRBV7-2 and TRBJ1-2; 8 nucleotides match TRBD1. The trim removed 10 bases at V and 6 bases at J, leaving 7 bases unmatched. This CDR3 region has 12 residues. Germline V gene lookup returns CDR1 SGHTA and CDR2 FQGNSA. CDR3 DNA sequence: TGTGCCATCTACAGGGGGATAAATGGCTACACCTTC. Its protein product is CAIYRGINGYTF.

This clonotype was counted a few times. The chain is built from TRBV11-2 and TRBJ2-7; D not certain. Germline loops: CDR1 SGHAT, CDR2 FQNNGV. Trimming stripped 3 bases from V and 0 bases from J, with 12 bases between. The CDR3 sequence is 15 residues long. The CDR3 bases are TGTGCCAGCAGCTTTTTCGCGTTATACTCCTACGAGCAGTACTTC. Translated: CASSFFALYSYEQYF.

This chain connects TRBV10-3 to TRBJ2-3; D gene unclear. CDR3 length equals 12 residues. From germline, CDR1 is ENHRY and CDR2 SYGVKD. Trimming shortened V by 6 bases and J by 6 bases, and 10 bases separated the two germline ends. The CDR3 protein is CAISQQGDTQYF. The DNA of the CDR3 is TGTGCCATCAGCCAGCAAGGGGATACGCAGTATTTT.

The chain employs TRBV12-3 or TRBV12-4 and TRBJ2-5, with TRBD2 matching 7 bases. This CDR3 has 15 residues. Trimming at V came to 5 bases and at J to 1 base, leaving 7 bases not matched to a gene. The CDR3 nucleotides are TGTGCCAGCAGTATAGACACTAGCGCCCAAGAGACCCAGTACTTC. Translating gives CASSIDTSAQETQYF.

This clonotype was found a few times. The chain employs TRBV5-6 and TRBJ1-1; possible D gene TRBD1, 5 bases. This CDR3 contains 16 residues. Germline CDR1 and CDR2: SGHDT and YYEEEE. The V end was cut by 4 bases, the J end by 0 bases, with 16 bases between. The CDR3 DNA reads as TGTGCCAGCAGCCTAGGCGGGGCTCAGATGAACACTGAAGCTTTCTTT. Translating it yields CASSLGGAQMNTEAFF.

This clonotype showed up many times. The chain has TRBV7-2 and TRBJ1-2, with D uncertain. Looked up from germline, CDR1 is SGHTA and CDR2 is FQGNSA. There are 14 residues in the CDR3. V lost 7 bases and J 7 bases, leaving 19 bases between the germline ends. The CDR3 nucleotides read TGTGCCAGCAACTCACGAGGGATCACCGGTGGCTACACCTTC. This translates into CASNSRGITGGYTF.

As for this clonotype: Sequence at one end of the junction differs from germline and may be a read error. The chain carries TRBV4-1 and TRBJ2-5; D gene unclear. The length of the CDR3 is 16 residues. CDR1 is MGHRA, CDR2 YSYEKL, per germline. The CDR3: CASSQEARVSWETQYF. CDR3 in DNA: TGTGCCAGCAGCCAAGAAGCACGGGTTAGCTGGGAGACCCAGTACTTC.

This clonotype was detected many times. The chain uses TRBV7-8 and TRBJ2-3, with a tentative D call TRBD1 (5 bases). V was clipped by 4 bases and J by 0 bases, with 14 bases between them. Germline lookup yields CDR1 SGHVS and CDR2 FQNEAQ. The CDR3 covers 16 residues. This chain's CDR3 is CASSYDSSSSTDTQYF. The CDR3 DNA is TGTGCCAGCAGCTACGACAGCAGCTCTAGCACAGATACGCAGTATTTT.

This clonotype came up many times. CDR3: CASGLAIDYEQYF. The CDR3 DNA sequence: TGTGCCAGCGGACTAGCGATCGACTACGAGCAGTACTTC. The chain has TRBV11-2 and TRBJ2-7, with 9 bases lining up with TRBD2. Per the germline V gene, CDR1 is SGHAT and CDR2 is FQNNGV. V lost 8 bases and J lost 3; bases outside the gene matches: 5. The CDR3 loop spans 13 amino acids.

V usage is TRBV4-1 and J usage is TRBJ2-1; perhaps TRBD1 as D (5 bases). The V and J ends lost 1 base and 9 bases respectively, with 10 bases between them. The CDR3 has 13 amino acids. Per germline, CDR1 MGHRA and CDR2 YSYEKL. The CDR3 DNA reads TGCGCCAGCAGCCAAGTAGCCCAGGGTGAGCAGTTCTTC. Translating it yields CASSQVAQGEQFF.

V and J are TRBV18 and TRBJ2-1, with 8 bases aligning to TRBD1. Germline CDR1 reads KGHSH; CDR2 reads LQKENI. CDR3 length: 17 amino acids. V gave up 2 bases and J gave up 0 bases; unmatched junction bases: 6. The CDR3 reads CASSPGTGDSSYNEQFF. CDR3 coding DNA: TGTGCCAGCTCACCAGGGACAGGCGACAGCTCCTACAATGAGCAGTTCTTC.

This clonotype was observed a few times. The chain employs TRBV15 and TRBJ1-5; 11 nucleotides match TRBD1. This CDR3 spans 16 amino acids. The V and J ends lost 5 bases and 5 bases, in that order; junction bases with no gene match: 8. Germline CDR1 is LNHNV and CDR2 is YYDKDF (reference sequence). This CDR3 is CATSHGGTGGYQPQHF. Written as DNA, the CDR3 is TGTGCCACCAGCCACGGCGGGACAGGGGGATATCAGCCCCAGCATTTT. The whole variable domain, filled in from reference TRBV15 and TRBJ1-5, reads DAMVIQNPRYQVTQFGKPVTLSCSQTLNHNVMYWYQQKSSQAPKLLFHYYDKDFNNEADTPDNFQSRRPNTSFCFLDIRSPGLGDTAMYLCATSHGGTGGYQPQHFGDGTRLSIL.